These 32 T cell receptor beta chains originate from one sample sequenced in a study of response to subunit inactivated influenza vaccine (dated by TCRdb to the late 2010s). Library preparation employed RT-PCR. Sequencer: Illumina HiSeq 2500. TCRdb trimmed public reads at Q25 via fastp, called clones via MiXCR and kept in-frame beta chains. Each entry merges the rows of one CDR3 protein and shows their most common DNA and genes. This sample has roughly 170,000 distinct CDR3 sequences in its table, and about 9.3% of those were observed once. The ten top clones hold roughly 10% of the sample. Sample: non-naive T cells sorted from PBMCs, taken on the day of vaccination. Read against the paper, the sample's cell subset or site label means: memory T cell fraction. The source of these receptors is a man aged 50 or older who received an inactivated influenza vaccine. Donor details come from another sample of the same person, matched by shared clones.

This clonotype was detected only a few times. V is TRBV19 and J is TRBJ2-7; 8 nucleotides line up with TRBD2. Germline V gene sequence: CDR1 LNHDA, CDR2 SQIVND (reference sequence). J gave up 2 bases and V 3 bases, and 6 bases lay outside the gene matches. This CDR3 comprises 15 residues. The CDR3 region is CASSIHPGGPYEQYF. CDR3 coding DNA: TGTGCCAGTAGTATTCATCCGGGAGGGCCCTACGAGCAGTACTTC.

This chain joins TRBV20-1 and TRBJ2-3, with D maybe TRBD1 (5 bases). V dropped 3 bases and J dropped 1 base, with 17 bases sitting between them. CDR3 size: 16 residues. Per germline, CDR1 DFQATT and CDR2 SNEGSKA (reference sequence). Here the CDR3 DNA reads TGCAGTGCTAGTGGGGCGGCCGGATCGGGCACAGATACGCAGTATTTT. It codes for CSASGAAGSGTDTQYF.

At least ten counts were recorded for this clonotype. CDR3 nucleotides: TGTGCCAGCAGCCAAGATGATCGGGCGGGAGCAGATACGCAGTATTTT. Its protein is CASSQDDRAGADTQYF. V usage is TRBV4-2 and J usage is TRBJ2-3; 7 bases map to TRBD2. The CDR3 extends over 16 amino acids. The trim removed 0 bases at V and 4 bases at J, leaving 7 bases unmatched. Looked up from germline, CDR1 is LGHNA and CDR2 is YNFKEQ.

The chain links TRBV20-1 to TRBJ2-6, with TRBD1 matching 9 bases. J lost 3 bases, V lost 0 bases, and 6 bases had no gene match. The V gene's germline CDR1 is DFQATT and CDR2 SNEGSKA (reference sequence). This CDR3 comprises 17 residues. Written as DNA, the CDR3 is TGCAGTGCTAGAGATCGGGACAGGGTCGGTGGGGCCAACGTCCTGACTTTC. It specifies CSARDRDRVGGANVLTF.

In its sample, this clonotype was seen a few times. V and J are TRBV7-9 and TRBJ2-1; either TRBD1 or TRBD2 may supply D (5 bases each). CDR1 is SEHNR, CDR2 FQNEAQ, per germline (reference sequence). The CDR3 loop spans 15 amino acids. V was pared by 5 bases and J by 2 bases, with 13 bases between. The CDR3 coding sequence is TGTGCCAGCAGCCACCGGGACCCCGCCTACAATGAGCAGTTCTTC. Translation: CASSHRDPAYNEQFF.

This clonotype was observed a handful of times. The chain employs TRBV11-1 and TRBJ1-6; D unclear. CDR3 length equals 15 residues. Deletions cut 1 base from V and 9 bases from J, with 13 bases between. Germline V CDR1 and CDR2: SGHAT, FQDESV (reference sequence). In DNA form, the CDR3 reads TGTGCCAGCAGCTTAGGCGCCGCGTTGACTTCACCCCTCCACTTT. Translated, it gives CASSLGAALTSPLHF.

In this sample, this clonotype turned up a few times. V usage is TRBV11-2 and J usage is TRBJ2-2, with D unresolved. This CDR3 has 15 amino acids. V dropped 4 bases and J dropped 4 bases, with 13 bases sitting between them. In germline, CDR1 is SGHAT, CDR2 FQNNGV. CDR3 in amino acids: CASSSNGLPTGELFF. The CDR3, as DNA: TGTGCCAGCAGCTCAAACGGGCTACCCACCGGGGAGCTGTTTTTT.

This clonotype was seen at least ten times. CDR3 residues: CASSLDSRTEAFF. CDR3 coding DNA: TGTGCCAGCAGCCTCGACTCCAGGACTGAAGCTTTCTTT. The chain is built from TRBV3-1 and TRBJ1-1; the D is unclear. Germline-derived CDR1 and CDR2 are LGHDT and YNNKEL (reference sequence). V dropped 4 bases and J dropped 5 bases, with 11 bases sitting between them. CDR3 length: 13 residues.

Ten or more counts support this clonotype. The chain carries TRBV20-1 and TRBJ2-7; D assignment may be TRBD1 or TRBD2 (5 bases each). Germline loops: CDR1 DFQATT, CDR2 SNEGSKA (reference sequence). Trimming cost V 2 bases and J 0 bases, with 14 bases left between them. CDR3 length: 15 amino acids. CDR3 bases: TGCAGTGCTAGATCCGTTGGGGACGGCTCCTACGAGCAGTACTTC. It translates to CSARSVGDGSYEQYF.

This clonotype was seen at least ten times. The chain links TRBV5-1 to TRBJ2-3; D gene ambiguous. The V end lost 4 bases, the J end lost 5 bases, and 5 bases lay between the germline ends. The CDR3 is 11 residues long. Germline values: CDR1 SGHRS, CDR2 YFSETQ. In DNA form, the CDR3 reads TGCGCCAGCAGCGGTCGAGATACGCAGTATTTT. Amino acid sequence: CASSGRDTQYF.

This clonotype has more than one count but fewer than ten. The V call is TRBV18, the J call TRBJ1-1; possibly TRBD1 for D (5 bases). The CDR3 is made up of 19 amino acids. Trimming left V 3 bases short and J 11 bases short, with 34 bases between. Per the germline V gene, CDR1 is KGHSH and CDR2 is LQKENI. CDR3 sequence (DNA): TGTGCCAGCTCACCGACCTCCATGGGGGGAATCAGCGCGACTAGCTGGGCTTTCTTT. It encodes CASSPTSMGGISATSWAFF.

This clonotype was observed a handful of times. V and J are TRBV19 and TRBJ1-5; D gene ambiguous. Per germline, CDR1 LNHDA and CDR2 SQIVND (reference sequence). This CDR3 comprises 14 residues. Trimming took 9 bases from V and 1 from J, leaving 13 bases between them. The CDR3 region is CASNYGQSNQPQHF. CDR3 nucleotides: TGTGCCAGCAATTACGGGCAGAGCAATCAGCCCCAGCATTTT.

This clonotype was seen many times. The chain links TRBV20-1 to TRBJ1-2; D is unresolved. The CDR3 is made up of 11 amino acids. Trimming cost V 6 bases and J 4 bases, with 9 bases left between them. Germline CDR1 DFQATT, CDR2 SNEGSKA (reference sequence). CDR3 nucleotides: TGCAGTGCCAATGATGGCTATGGCTACACCTTC. It is translated as CSANDGYGYTF.

This clonotype was seen many times. The V gene is TRBV7-8, the J gene TRBJ2-1; D perhaps matches TRBD2 (5 bases). This CDR3 has 20 amino acids. V lost 7 bases to trimming and J lost 0 bases, with 28 bases between them. Germline V gives CDR1 SGHVS, CDR2 FQNEAQ. CDR3 protein: CASTNDRIPRGLNSYNEQFF. The CDR3 region has the DNA TGTGCCAGCACCAATGATCGGATTCCCAGAGGGTTAAACTCCTACAATGAGCAGTTCTTC. The entire variable domain, with the rest obtained from reference TRBV7-8 and TRBJ2-1, is as follows: GAGVSQSPRYKVAKRGQDVALRCDPISGHVSLFWYQQALGQGPEFLTYFQNEAQLDKSGLPSDRFFAERPEGSVSTLKIQRTQQEDSAVYLCASTNDRIPRGLNSYNEQFFGPGTRLTVL.

This clonotype has a count of ten or more. The V gene is TRBV20-1, the J gene TRBJ2-3; TRBD2 agrees at 9 bases. Germline-derived CDR1 and CDR2 are DFQATT and SNEGSKA (reference sequence). The CDR3 is made up of 14 amino acids. J was trimmed by 3 bases and V by 1 base; bases with no gene match: 2. Written as DNA, the CDR3 is TGCAGTGCTAGAGTAAGCGGGAGGACAGATACGCAGTATTTT. Its translation: CSARVSGRTDTQYF.

This clonotype was counted only a few times. V is TRBV12-3 or TRBV12-4 and J is TRBJ2-2; weak D call: TRBD2 (6 bases). V lost 3 bases, J lost 4 bases, and 12 bases lay in between. The length of the CDR3 is 15 residues. CDR3 protein: CASSLAGWGTGELFF. For the CDR3, the DNA is TGTGCCAGCAGTTTGGCGGGGTGGGGCACCGGGGAGCTGTTTTTT.

This clonotype appeared many times. The chain combines TRBV7-2 with TRBJ2-3; no clear D gene. This CDR3 has 12 amino acids. Germline CDR1 and CDR2: SGHTA and FQGNSA. Trimming pared 1 base from V and 5 bases from J, leaving 4 bases between. CDR3 in DNA: TGTGCCAGCAGCTTAGAAGTAGATACGCAGTATTTT. Protein sequence: CASSLEVDTQYF.

This clonotype was seen ten or more times. The chain joins TRBV9 to TRBJ1-3, with D unresolved. The CDR3 runs 14 residues. V gave up 0 bases and J gave up 4 bases, with 8 bases separating them. The germline gives CDR1 SGDLS, CDR2 YYNGEE. CDR3 DNA: TGTGCCAGCAGCGTAGTAGGTGGGGGAAACACCATATATTTT. It codes for CASSVVGGGNTIYF.

V gene TRBV15 combines with J gene TRBJ2-5, with 10 bases identical to TRBD1. This CDR3 contains 14 residues. Trimming at V came to 4 bases and at J to 7 bases, leaving 6 bases not matched to a gene. The germline gives CDR1 LNHNV, CDR2 YYDKDF (reference sequence). This CDR3 reads CATSTQTGGLTQYF. CDR3 in DNA: TGTGCCACCAGCACGCAGACAGGGGGCTTGACCCAGTACTTC.

This clonotype came up many times. This chain uses TRBV28 with TRBJ1-4; D unresolved. CDR3 length equals 16 residues. Trimming took 5 bases from V and 0 from J, leaving 13 bases between them. Germline values: CDR1 MDHEN, CDR2 SYDVKM. CDR3 bases: TGTGCCAGCAGTGTGGGAACAGAGACAACTAATGAAAAACTGTTTTTT. Translating gives CASSVGTETTNEKLFF. Complete variable domain (other parts from reference TRBV28 and TRBJ1-4): DVKVTQSSRYLVKRTGEKVFLECVQDMDHENMFWYRQDPGLGLRLIYFSYDVKMKEKGDIPEGYSVSREKKERFSLILESASTNQTSMYLCASSVGTETTNEKLFFGSGTQLSVL.

This clonotype has only a few counts. The rearrangement links TRBV28 to TRBJ2-5, with D uncertain. The CDR3 runs to 13 residues. V lost 6 bases and J lost 5, with 13 bases in between. Germline CDR1 and CDR2: MDHEN and SYDVKM. The CDR3 nucleotides are TGTGCCAGCAGCTATCCAGCGACGGAGACCCAGTACTTC. Protein sequence: CASSYPATETQYF.

V is TRBV5-1 and J is TRBJ2-2, with D tentatively TRBD1 (6 bases). Germline CDR1 and CDR2: SGHRS and YFSETQ. CDR3 length equals 15 residues. The germline V and J ends were trimmed by 4 bases and 7 bases, with 17 bases remaining between them. CDR3 amino acids: CASSPDSGVSGELFF. The CDR3 DNA reads as TGCGCCAGCAGCCCTGATTCAGGGGTCAGCGGGGAGCTGTTTTTT.

The chain employs TRBV15 and TRBJ2-3, with 11 bases that match TRBD1. Trimming took 4 bases from V and 4 from J; bases not matched to a gene: 7. The CDR3 length is 16 residues. CDR1 and CDR2 from the germline V gene are LNHNV and YYDKDF (reference sequence). CDR3 residues: CATSTTPGQGADTQYF. In DNA form, the CDR3 reads TGTGCCACCAGCACGACCCCGGGACAGGGGGCAGATACGCAGTATTTT.

The chain links TRBV11-2 to TRBJ2-1, with D possibly being TRBD1 or TRBD2 (6 bases each). The germline V gene has CDR1 SGHAT and CDR2 FQNNGV. Trimming removed 5 bases from V and 12 bases from J, with 17 bases in between. The CDR3 has 13 residues. The CDR3 region has the DNA TGTGCCAGCAGCCCCGGGACCAGGGGAGGGCAGTTCTTC. The encoded protein is CASSPGTRGGQFF.

This clonotype showed up just a few times. The chain carries TRBV6-2 or TRBV6-3 and TRBJ2-7; D gene unclear. This CDR3 is built from 14 residues. Per germline, CDR1 MNHEY and CDR2 SVGEGT. With 2 bases removed from V and 5 bases from J, the gap between germline ends came to 13 bases. CDR3 coding DNA: TGTGCCAGCAGTTACGGTCACCGTTCCCACGAGCAGTACTTC. Translation gives CASSYGHRSHEQYF.

This clonotype showed up many times. This sequence joins TRBV5-1 and TRBJ2-7; 9 bases are shared with TRBD1. Germline V gives CDR1 SGHRS, CDR2 YFSETQ. This CDR3 contains 14 residues. V gave up 3 bases and J gave up 6 bases; unmatched junction bases: 7. CDR3 bases: TGCGCCAGCAGCTCCCGGGACAGGGTGGTCGAGCAGTACTTC. Its protein is CASSSRDRVVEQYF.

V gene TRBV4-2 combines with J gene TRBJ1-2; the D gene is possibly TRBD1 (5 bases). The CDR3 contains 15 residues. CDR1 and CDR2 from the germline V gene are LGHNA and YNFKEQ. V was cut by 4 bases and J by 2 bases, with 14 bases left in between. CDR3 sequence (DNA): TGTGCCAGCAGCCTTACCGGGACGGCAAACTATGGCTACACCTTC. Its translation: CASSLTGTANYGYTF.

In its sample, this clonotype was seen many times. The chain combines TRBV12-3 or TRBV12-4 with TRBJ2-7, with unresolved D. V dropped 2 bases and J dropped 1 base, with 3 bases sitting between them. CDR3 length: 12 amino acids. CDR3 in amino acids: CASSLQSYEQYF. Written as DNA, the CDR3 is TGTGCCAGCAGTTTACAGTCCTACGAGCAGTACTTC.

This clonotype was recorded at least ten times. V gene TRBV15 combines with J gene TRBJ2-7; 11 positions agree with TRBD1. The CDR3 is 16 residues long. J gave up 8 bases and V 1 base, and 10 bases lay outside the gene matches. Germline V lookup: CDR1 LNHNV, CDR2 YYDKDF (reference sequence). The DNA for the CDR3 is TGTGCCACCAGCAGAGGCCAGGACAGGGGGCTGAATCAGCAGTACTTC. Translated, it gives CATSRGQDRGLNQQYF.

There are a few counts of this clonotype. The chain uses TRBV10-3 and TRBJ1-5; 9 nucleotides align to TRBD1. With V trimmed by 2 bases and J by 4 bases, 9 bases remained unmatched. The CDR3 is 17 amino acids. Germline CDR1 reads ENHRY; CDR2 reads SYGVKD. As DNA, the CDR3 is TGTGCCATCAGTGAGACCAACAGGGGGCTTGATAATCAGCCCCAGCATTTT. Its protein product is CAISETNRGLDNQPQHF.

This clonotype was seen ten or more times. The rearrangement joins TRBV29-1 to TRBJ2-5; D ambiguous. CDR3 length equals 12 residues. V was cut by 4 bases and J by 2 bases, with 8 bases left in between. The V gene's germline CDR1 is SQVTM and CDR2 ANQGSEA. The CDR3 DNA reads as TGCAGCGTTGGCAGAACTCAAGAGACCCAGTACTTC. Translation: CSVGRTQETQYF.

This clonotype was seen repeatedly, ten times or more. The gene calls are TRBV7-2 and TRBJ2-1; the match to TRBD1 covers 8 bases. V trimming: 2 bases; J trimming: 0 bases; junction bases outside the gene matches: 3. The CDR3 has 16 amino acids. Germline CDR1 reads SGHTA; CDR2 reads FQGNSA. In nucleotides, the CDR3 is TGTGCCAGCAGCTTAACCGGACAGGGCTCCTACAATGAGCAGTTCTTC. Amino acids: CASSLTGQGSYNEQFF.